The present TCR beta chain was sequenced within a study of post-analysis software for immune sequencing data. For the study at large: The patients showed relapsing-remitting, secondary progressive and progressive-relapsing multiple sclerosis courses.

Libraries were made from TCR beta cDNA, and they carried unique molecular identifiers. TCRdb itself ran the PCR reads through MiXCR, one entry per CDR3 protein. The table has approximately 440,000 distinct CDR3 sequences, 45% seen once; the top ten hold roughly an eighth. This clonotype turned up a few times. Sequenced sample: blood. The sequence was collected from a girl under 18 with multiple sclerosis.

CDR3 sequence: CASSDTGVPTQETQYF. The CDR3 bases are TGTGCCAGCAGTGACACAGGGGTCCCCACCCAAGAGACCCAGTACTTC. This chain uses TRBV6-1 with TRBJ2-5; 7 nucleotides align to TRBD1. The CDR3 consists of 16 residues. V was pared by 3 bases and J by 1 base, with 8 bases of the junction left unmatched. Germline-derived CDR1 and CDR2 are MNHNS and SASEGT.